This TCR beta chain is from a study of control samples from healthy donors and cancer patients. Deletions cut 0 bases from V and 7 bases from J, with 14 bases between. Per the germline V gene, CDR1 is SGHRS and CDR2 is YFSETQ. The CDR3 spans 15 residues. Sequencing was performed with immunoSEQ multiplex PCR; in TCRdb, only in-frame clones are kept and a portion is missing. The sample holds 130,000 to 150,000 clones, over 85% seen once. Sequenced sample: blood. This clonotype was obtained from a man younger than 30 in good health. This chain uses TRBV5-1 with TRBJ2-1; tentatively, D is TRBD2 (6 bases). The CDR3 DNA reads as TGCGCCAGCAGCTTGGATGCTAGCGAACCTAATGAGCAGTTCTTC. It codes for CASSLDASEPNEQFF.